Listed below are T cell receptor beta chains from one sample, sequenced in a study of T cell changes during pregnancy in multiple sclerosis. Sequencing used immunoSEQ multiplex PCR; TCRdb keeps in-frame clones, though not all of them. The repertoire holds 64,000 or so clones, with about 96% as singletons. The sample here was CD8+ T cells from peripheral blood mononuclear cells, taken after pregnancy. The receptors shown here come from a female donor with multiple sclerosis, enrolled in a pregnancy study. The CDR3 runs from the conserved cysteine through the conserved F or W. D genes are given only for firm matches. The listing skips clone size in some rows; elsewhere it reads once, few, many or a size class.

>TRBV28|TRBD2|NA|TRBJ2-5
CASSASFMGGRKETQYF
TGTGCCAGCAGTGCTTCCTTCATGGGCGGGAGGAAAGAGACCCAGTACTTC
>TRBV7-9|TRBD1|NA|TRBJ1-5
CASSYGTGQDQPQHF
TGTGCCAGCAGCTACGGGACAGGGCAGGATCAGCCCCAGCATTTT
>TRBV27|TRBD2|NA|TRBJ2-7
CASSPGTSGGYEQYF
TGTGCCAGCAGCCCCGGGACTAGCGGAGGCTACGAGCAGTACTTC
>TRBV18|NA|NA|TRBJ2-1
CASSPVSNFDEQFF
TGTGCCAGCTCACCAGTCTCCAACTTCGATGAGCAGTTCTTC
>TRBV9|TRBD2|NA|TRBJ2-7
CASSPLGRYEQYF
TGTGCCAGCAGCCCTCTCGGGAGGTACGAGCAGTACTTC
>TRBV6-5|NA|NA|TRBJ2-1
CASSPGLEGNEQFF
TGTGCCAGCAGTCCGGGACTCGAGGGCAATGAGCAGTTCTTC
>TRBV14|NA|NA|TRBJ2-1
CASSESGASYNEQFF
TGTGCCAGCAGCGAATCAGGGGCGTCCTACAATGAGCAGTTCTTC
>TRBV7-6|TRBD2|NA|TRBJ2-5
CASSLGTSGETQYF
TGTGCCAGCAGCTTAGGGACTAGCGGTGAGACCCAGTACTTC
>TRBV7-3|NA|NA|TRBJ1-1
CASRKSGGTEAFF
TGTGCCAGCAGGAAATCGGGTGGCACTGAAGCTTTCTTT
>TRBV11-2|TRBD2|NA|TRBJ2-1
CASSGTSGPYNEQFF
TGTGCCAGCAGCGGGACTAGCGGACCCTACAATGAGCAGTTCTTC
>TRBV27|NA|NA|TRBJ2-5
CASSFSRDQETQYF
TGTGCCAGCAGTTTCTCGAGGGACCAAGAGACCCAGTACTTC
>TRBV19|TRBD2|NA|TRBJ2-1
CASSISSGLYNEQFF
TGTGCCAGTAGTATATCTAGCGGGCTCTACAATGAGCAGTTCTTC
>TRBV27|NA|NA|TRBJ2-1
CASSPPYWAVTQSNEQFF
TGTGCCAGCAGTCCCCCCTATTGGGCAGTAACCCAATCCAATGAGCAGTTCTTC
>TRBV19|NA|NA|TRBJ2-1
CASSWSSYNEQFF
TGTGCCAGTAGCTGGAGCTCCTACAATGAGCAGTTCTTC
>TRBV27|NA|NA|TRBJ2-5
CASSRGETQYF
TGTGCCAGCAGCCGGGGAGAGACCCAGTACTTC
>TRBV7-9|NA|NA|TRBJ2-7
CASSLEQGSEQYF
TGTGCCAGCAGCTTAGAACAGGGCTCCGAGCAGTACTTC
>TRBV27|TRBD1|NA|TRBJ1-1
CASSLSPGGRTEAFF
TGTGCCAGCAGTTTATCCCCAGGGGGCCGCACTGAAGCTTTCTTT
>TRBV19|TRBD1|NA|TRBJ2-1
CASRDRGDNEQFF
TGTGCCAGTAGAGACAGGGGGGACAATGAGCAGTTCTTC
>TRBV7-9|NA|NA|TRBJ2-1
CASSLLANEQFF
TGTGCCAGCAGCTTACTAGCCAATGAGCAGTTCTTC
>TRBV7-9|TRBD1|NA|TRBJ2-7
CASSPPDRVVEQYF
TGTGCCAGCAGCCCCCCGGACAGGGTGGTGGAGCAGTACTTC
>TRBV29-1|TRBD1|NA|TRBJ2-5
CSVFTGGETQYF
TGCAGCGTTTTTACAGGGGGAGAGACCCAGTACTTC
>TRBV29-1|NA|NA|TRBJ1-3
CSGLIGSGNTIYF
TGCAGCGGACTGATTGGTTCTGGAAACACCATATATTTT
>TRBV27|NA|NA|TRBJ1-3
CASSLFAGAGNTIYF
TGTGCCAGCAGTTTATTTGCGGGGGCTGGAAACACCATATATTTT
>TRBV9|TRBD2|NA|TRBJ2-2
CASTRTSGDTGELFF
TGTGCCAGCACCCGGACTAGCGGGGACACCGGGGAGCTGTTTTTT
>TRBV4-3|TRBD2|NA|TRBJ2-7
CASSTTGTKNSYEQYF
TGCGCCAGCAGCACGACCGGGACTAAAAACTCCTACGAGCAGTACTTC
>TRBV2|TRBD1|NA|TRBJ1-1
CASSEGRQGRSEAFF
TGTGCCAGCAGTGAAGGGCGACAGGGACGCTCTGAAGCTTTCTTT
>TRBV11-3|NA|NA|TRBJ2-7
CASSSRGEEYEQYF
TGTGCCAGCAGCTCCAGGGGAGAGGAATACGAGCAGTACTTC
>TRBV19|TRBD1|NA|TRBJ1-2
CASSIGQGKTYGYTF
TGTGCCAGTAGTATCGGACAGGGAAAGACCTATGGCTACACCTTC
>TRBV7-9|TRBD1|NA|TRBJ2-4
CASSDPGQGLNIQYF
TGTGCCAGCAGCGACCCGGGACAGGGTTTGAACATTCAGTACTTC
>TRBV9|NA|NA|TRBJ1-5
CASSVDGGTNQPQHF
TGTGCCAGCAGCGTAGACGGCGGCACCAATCAGCCCCAGCATTTT
>TRBV13|NA|NA|TRBJ2-7
CASSHGTTYEQYF
TGTGCCAGCAGCCACGGGACAACTTACGAGCAGTACTTC
>TRBV5-6|TRBD1|NA|TRBJ1-1
CASSSGGYTEAFF
TGTGCCAGCAGCTCAGGGGGGTACACTGAAGCTTTCTTT
>TRBV6-5|TRBD2|NA|TRBJ2-3
CASTTDGTRLDTQYF
TGTGCCAGCACTACAGACGGGACTAGACTAGATACGCAGTATTTT
>TRBV9|TRBD2|NA|TRBJ2-3
CASSVVGTSGTDTQYF
TGTGCCAGCAGCGTAGTTGGGACTAGCGGCACAGATACGCAGTATTTT
>TRBV27|NA|NA|TRBJ1-1
CASSRDSGYTEAFF
TGTGCCAGCAGCCGCGACAGCGGGTACACTGAAGCTTTCTTT
>TRBV23-1|NA|NA|TRBJ2-1
CASSSPLFQGLGYNEQFF
TGCGCCAGCAGTTCCCCACTGTTCCAGGGTTTGGGCTACAATGAGCAGTTCTTC
>TRBV4-1|NA|NA|TRBJ1-5
CASSPWEGNQPQHF
TGCGCCAGCAGCCCTTGGGAGGGCAATCAGCCCCAGCATTTT
>TRBV7-2|NA|once|TRBJ1-1
CASSLYSYTEAFF
TGTGCCAGCAGCTTGTACAGCTACACTGAAGCTTTCTTT
>TRBV19|TRBD2|NA|TRBJ2-5
CASSRDDSGSNGETQYF
TGTGCCAGTAGTAGGGATGATAGCGGGAGTAATGGAGAGACCCAGTACTTC
>TRBV28|NA|NA|TRBJ1-1
CASRPRGGNTEAFF
TGTGCCAGCAGGCCCCGGGGTGGGAACACTGAAGCTTTCTTT
>TRBV5-4|NA|NA|TRBJ2-1
CASSLVSGNNEQFF
TGTGCCAGCAGCTTGGTAAGCGGAAACAATGAGCAGTTCTTC
>TRBV28|TRBD2|NA|TRBJ2-1
CASEVAGVVDNEQFF
TGTGCCAGCGAGGTAGCGGGAGTTGTTGACAATGAGCAGTTCTTC
>TRBV7-8|TRBD1|NA|TRBJ1-1
CASSLYRGQGTEAFF
TGTGCCAGCAGTCTGTATAGGGGGCAGGGCACTGAAGCTTTCTTT
>TRBV28|NA|once|TRBJ1-1
CASSLFGGGAFF
TGTGCCAGCAGTTTATTCGGGGGGGGAGCTTTCTTT
>TRBV9|NA|NA|TRBJ1-2
CASSPGGGGGSGYTF
TGTGCCAGCAGCCCAGGTGGCGGGGGGGGGAGTGGCTACACCTTC
>TRBV27|TRBD2|NA|TRBJ2-1
CASSPYYSGSYNEQFF
TGTGCCAGCAGTCCGTATTATAGCGGGAGCTACAATGAGCAGTTCTTC
>TRBV5-8|NA|NA|TRBJ1-3
CASSLGVGSGNTIYF
TGTGCCAGCAGTTTAGGAGTTGGCTCTGGAAACACCATATATTTT
>TRBV7-6|NA|NA|TRBJ2-7
CASSLSLRGASYEQYF
TGTGCCAGCAGCTTATCCCTCCGGGGGGCCTCCTACGAGCAGTACTTC
>TRBV7-9|TRBD1|NA|TRBJ2-7
CASSLGYGQVKTYEQYF
TGTGCCAGCAGCTTAGGATATGGACAGGTGAAAACCTACGAGCAGTACTTC
>TRBV6-5|TRBD1|NA|TRBJ1-1
CASRQGGNTEAFF
TGTGCCAGCAGGCAGGGGGGGAACACTGAAGCTTTCTTT
>TRBV4-2|TRBD2|NA|TRBJ2-7
CASSQSSGSSYEQYF
TGTGCCAGCAGCCAATCTAGCGGGAGCTCCTACGAGCAGTACTTC
>TRBV10-3|TRBD2|NA|TRBJ2-5
CAISEDSGGLGETQYF
TGTGCCATCAGTGAAGATAGCGGGGGACTTGGGGAGACCCAGTACTTC
>TRBV5-1|NA|NA|TRBJ2-3
CASSLEGRLDTQYF
TGCGCCAGCAGCTTGGAGGGGCGCTTAGATACGCAGTATTTT
>TRBV18|NA|NA|TRBJ2-3
CASSPGLSTDTQYF
TGTGCCAGCTCACCGGGACTGAGCACAGATACGCAGTATTTT
>TRBV4-3|NA|NA|TRBJ1-1
CASGAHREFLNTEAFF
TGCGCCAGCGGGGCCCACAGGGAATTTTTGAACACTGAAGCTTTCTTT
>TRBV9|TRBD1|NA|TRBJ1-1
CASSRGGDSCFF
TGTGCCAGCAGCCGGGGGGGGGACAGCTGTTTCTTT
>TRBV5-6|NA|NA|TRBJ2-7
CASSIGQHYEQYF
TGTGCCAGCAGCATAGGACAGCACTACGAGCAGTACTTC
>TRBV4-3|TRBD1|NA|TRBJ2-1
CASSQTGQLEQFF
TGCGCCAGCAGCCAGACGGGACAGCTTGAGCAGTTCTTC
>TRBV7-2|NA|NA|TRBJ2-7
CASSYRGPQAYEQYF
TGTGCCAGCAGCTATCGCGGGCCCCAGGCTTACGAGCAGTACTTC